Listed below are T cell receptor beta chains from one sample, sequenced in a study of shared clonotypes between healthy human individuals. TCRdb keeps only in-frame clones here, not all; method: immunoSEQ multiplex PCR. This sample has roughly 850,000 clones, with approximately 96% found just once. The source material was naive CD8+ T cells sorted from blood. These receptors came from a man aged 25 to 45 in good health. The CDR3 runs from the conserved cysteine through the conserved F or W. Fields, in order: V gene, clone size, D gene, J gene, CDR3 protein, CDR3 DNA. A D gene is named only where the DNA matches it firmly. Some rows mark clone size as missing; the rest say once, few, many or name a class of expanded clone.

TRBV27	NA	NA	TRBJ2-7	CASSSITGTLYEQYF	TGTGCCAGCAGTTCCATTACAGGGACCCTCTACGAGCAGTACTTC
TRBV7-6	NA	TRBD2	TRBJ2-1	CASSVTSGTYNEQFF	TGTGCCAGCAGCGTCACTAGCGGGACTTACAATGAGCAGTTCTTC
TRBV30	NA	NA	TRBJ2-3	CAWSDLGGGVADTQYF	TGTGCCTGGAGCGACCTAGGGGGGGGAGTGGCAGATACGCAGTATTTT
TRBV27	NA	NA	TRBJ1-2	CASSPLGVNYGYTF	TGTGCCAGCAGTCCCCTCGGGGTCAACTATGGCTACACCTTC
TRBV11-2	NA	NA	TRBJ1-1	CASSVRGTEAFF	TGTGCCAGCAGCGTTAGGGGCACTGAAGCTTTCTTT
TRBV11-3	NA	TRBD1	TRBJ2-3	CASSGTGQGITDTQYF	TGTGCCAGCAGCGGCACGGGACAGGGTATCACAGATACGCAGTATTTT
TRBV27	NA	NA	TRBJ2-1	CASGFKLADHNEQFF	TGTGCCAGCGGTTTTAAGTTAGCGGACCACAATGAGCAGTTCTTC
TRBV11-2	NA	TRBD2	TRBJ2-7	CASSYGLAGGYEQYF	TGTGCCAGCAGCTATGGACTAGCGGGAGGCTACGAGCAGTACTTC
TRBV7-8	NA	NA	TRBJ1-4	CASSFIQGTNEKLFF	TGTGCCAGCAGCTTTATACAGGGAACTAATGAAAAACTGTTTTTT
TRBV27	NA	TRBD1	TRBJ1-5	CASSSGTGSQPQHF	TGTGCCAGCAGTTCAGGGACAGGTAGTCAGCCCCAGCATTTT
TRBV29-1	NA	TRBD1	TRBJ2-7	CSVVVGQGVGEQYF	TGCAGCGTTGTCGTCGGACAGGGGGTTGGCGAGCAGTACTTC
TRBV25-1	NA	NA	TRBJ2-7	CASSSGSFSYEQYF	TGTGCCAGCAGTAGCGGGTCCTTCTCCTACGAGCAGTACTTC
TRBV5-1	NA	NA	TRBJ1-2	CASSSETNYGYTF	TGCGCCAGCAGCTCCGAGACTAACTATGGCTACACCTTC
TRBV27	NA	NA	TRBJ1-5	CASSQGLPNQPQHF	TGTGCCAGCAGTCAGGGGCTTCCCAATCAGCCCCAGCATTTT
TRBV4-3	once	TRBD2	TRBJ2-1	CASSSRGVGNNEQFF	TGCGCCAGCAGCTCCCGGGGGGTCGGAAACAATGAGCAGTTCTTC
TRBV28	NA	NA	TRBJ2-1	CASSSPYNERFF	TGTGCCAGCAGTTCGCCGTACAATGAGCGGTTCTTC
TRBV9	NA	NA	TRBJ2-7	CASSVVSGENSYEQYF	TGTGCCAGCAGCGTAGTTTCGGGGGAAAACTCCTACGAGCAGTACTTC
TRBV6-1	NA	NA	TRBJ2-1	CASSIIYNEQFF	TGTGCCAGCAGTATTATATACAATGAGCAGTTCTTC
TRBV27	NA	TRBD2	TRBJ2-7	CASSARLAQNPYEQYF	TGTGCCAGCAGTGCCAGACTAGCGCAGAACCCCTACGAGCAGTACTTC
TRBV2	NA	NA	TRBJ1-5	CASSGTGQPQHF	TGTGCCAGCAGTGGGACCGGTCAGCCCCAGCATTTT
TRBV27	once	TRBD1	TRBJ2-7	CASIPSDRYEQYF	TGTGCCAGCATCCCCTCGGACAGGTACGAGCAGTACTTC
TRBV7-6	NA	NA	TRBJ2-7	CASSPDGYEQYF	TGTGCCAGCAGCCCTGATGGGTACGAGCAGTACTTC
TRBV7-9	NA	NA	TRBJ1-1	CASSPFNLNTEAFF	TGTGCCAGCAGCCCCTTTAACCTGAACACTGAAGCTTTCTTT
TRBV27	NA	TRBD1	TRBJ2-1	CATSRQGPYNEQFF	TGTGCCACCTCACGACAGGGTCCCTACAATGAGCAGTTCTTC
TRBV27	NA	NA	TRBJ2-2	CASSSTGELFF	TGTGCCAGCAGTTCTACCGGGGAGCTGTTTTTT
TRBV7-9	NA	NA	TRBJ2-6	CASSQSTGANVLTF	TGTGCCAGCAGCCAATCGACTGGGGCCAACGTCCTGACTTTC
TRBV19	NA	NA	TRBJ1-1	CASTGPGIGYSNTEAFF	TGTGCCAGTACCGGACCTGGGATTGGGTACTCGAACACTGAAGCTTTCTTT
TRBV27	NA	NA	TRBJ2-1	CASSLGGIGNEQFF	TGTGCCAGCAGTTTAGGGGGAATCGGGAATGAGCAGTTCTTC
TRBV7-6	once	NA	TRBJ2-2	CASSLPTDHGGTGELFF	TGTGCCAGCAGCTTACCGACCGATCACGGGGGTACCGGGGAGCTGTTTTTT
TRBV4-3	NA	NA	TRBJ1-1	CASSQTPQNTEAFF	TGCGCCAGCAGCCAGACTCCCCAGAACACTGAAGCTTTCTTT
TRBV7-8	NA	TRBD2	TRBJ2-7	CASSAGGSRASEQYF	TGTGCCAGCAGCGCCGGGGGGAGCCGGGCAAGCGAGCAGTACTTC
TRBV7-9	NA	NA	TRBJ2-7	CASSLVMSDEQYF	TGTGCCAGCAGCTTAGTTATGTCAGACGAGCAGTACTTC
TRBV7-8	NA	TRBD1	TRBJ1-1	CASRRQGVRTEAFF	TGTGCCAGCAGAAGACAGGGTGTTCGGACTGAAGCTTTCTTT
TRBV6-1	NA	TRBD1	TRBJ2-7	CASSEGDRADEQYF	TGTGCCAGCAGTGAAGGGGACAGGGCGGACGAGCAGTACTTC
TRBV7-9	NA	NA	TRBJ2-7	CASSLEVYEQYF	TGTGCCAGCAGCTTAGAGGTCTACGAGCAGTACTTC
TRBV5-1	NA	TRBD1	TRBJ2-5	CASSLVDRGKETQYF	TGCGCCAGCAGCTTGGTTGACAGGGGCAAAGAGACCCAGTACTTC
TRBV5-1	NA	TRBD2	TRBJ2-2	CASTSGVNTGELFF	TGCGCCAGCACTAGCGGAGTAAACACCGGGGAGCTGTTTTTT
TRBV29-1	NA	TRBD2	TRBJ2-1	CSVEGASGVAYNEQFF	TGCAGCGTTGAGGGGGCTAGCGGGGTAGCGTACAATGAGCAGTTCTTC
TRBV5-1	NA	NA	TRBJ1-2	CASSLPDPQGYTF	TGCGCCAGCAGCTTGCCGGACCCGCAGGGCTACACCTTC
TRBV2	NA	NA	TRBJ2-1	CASVTGRYSYNEQFF	TGTGCCAGCGTAACAGGTCGCTACTCCTACAATGAGCAGTTCTTC
TRBV7-9	NA	TRBD1	TRBJ2-7	CASSPTTGGEQYF	TGTGCCAGCAGCCCCACTACAGGGGGCGAGCAGTACTTC
TRBV27	NA	NA	TRBJ2-7	CASSFANEQYF	TGTGCCAGCAGTTTTGCCAACGAGCAGTACTTC
TRBV7-9	NA	NA	TRBJ2-7	CASSPTGTQYEQYF	TGTGCCAGCAGTCCTACCGGGACTCAATACGAGCAGTACTTC
TRBV4-3	NA	NA	TRBJ2-1	CASSQGAYNEQFF	TGCGCCAGCAGCCAAGGGGCCTACAATGAGCAGTTCTTC
TRBV5-1	NA	NA	TRBJ2-1	CASSGGKWINEQFF	TGCGCCAGCAGTGGGGGCAAATGGATCAATGAGCAGTTCTTC
TRBV4-1	NA	TRBD2	TRBJ2-3	CASSQGLTSGATDTQYF	TGCGCCAGCAGCCAAGGGCTTACTAGCGGGGCCACAGATACGCAGTATTTT
TRBV7-8	NA	TRBD2	TRBJ2-5	CASSHRERGFQETQYF	TGTGCCAGCAGCCATCGAGAGCGGGGATTCCAAGAGACCCAGTACTTC
TRBV5-1	once	NA	TRBJ2-7	CASTPGVGSYEQYF	TGCGCCAGCACCCCGGGGGTGGGTTCCTACGAGCAGTACTTC
TRBV19	NA	TRBD2	TRBJ2-2	CASSIPQRGHTGELFF	TGTGCCAGTAGTATCCCCCAGCGGGGACACACCGGGGAGCTGTTTTTT
TRBV14	once	TRBD1	TRBJ2-7	CASSQRQGFYEQYF	TGTGCCAGCAGCCAACGACAGGGGTTCTACGAGCAGTACTTC
TRBV6-6	NA	TRBD1	TRBJ2-7	CASSTGGPPVDEQYF	TGTGCCAGCAGCACAGGGGGACCACCGGTAGACGAGCAGTACTTC
TRBV2	few	TRBD1	TRBJ2-2	CASSGTGETGELFF	TGCGCCAGCAGTGGGACAGGGGAGACCGGGGAGCTGTTTTTT
TRBV11-2	NA	NA	TRBJ1-5	CASSLGYPPGNQPQHF	TGTGCCAGCAGCTTAGGCTACCCGCCCGGCAATCAGCCCCAGCATTTT
TRBV14	NA	TRBD1	TRBJ2-3	CASSRRLGQGVGDTQYF	TGTGCCAGCAGCCGACGCTTGGGACAGGGGGTTGGAGATACGCAGTATTTT
TRBV7-8	NA	TRBD1	TRBJ1-4	CASSLQGQDEKLFF	TGTGCCAGCAGCTTACAAGGACAGGATGAAAAACTGTTTTTT
TRBV4-2	NA	NA	TRBJ2-5	CASSQVELQETQYF	TGTGCCAGCAGCCAAGTGGAACTCCAAGAGACCCAGTACTTC
TRBV6-5	NA	TRBD2	TRBJ2-2	CASSYLAGGSGELFF	TGTGCCAGCAGTTATCTAGCGGGAGGGTCCGGGGAGCTGTTTTTT
TRBV28	NA	NA	TRBJ2-7	CASSSVKGQGWYEQYF	TGTGCCAGCAGTTCGGTGAAGGGGCAGGGGTGGTACGAGCAGTACTTC
TRBV19	NA	TRBD2	TRBJ2-1	CASSLAGQSSYNEQFF	TGTGCCAGTAGTTTAGCGGGCCAAAGCTCCTACAATGAGCAGTTCTTC
TRBV15	NA	TRBD2	TRBJ2-5	CATSRPGGGQETQYF	TGTGCCACCAGCAGACCTGGCGGGGGGCAAGAGACCCAGTACTTC